The rows below give T cell receptor beta chains drawn from one sample of a study of T cells expressing NK-cell markers. Reprocessing the 5' RACE reads, TCRdb reports a single entry for every CDR3 protein and omits DNA. The sample totals approximately 380,000 distinct CDR3 sequences. The sequenced sample was blood T cells: a sorted CD56 or NKG2C T cell subset, CD4+ or CD8+ T cells, or bulk PBMC T cells (not recorded which). The receptors here all came from a man aged 18 to 69 in good health. CDR3s include the opening cysteine and the closing phenylalanine or tryptophan.

j_gene | v_gene | CDR3aa
TRBJ2-5 | TRBV5-1 | CASSFSPSGGGGETQYF
TRBJ2-3 | TRBV19 | CASARTGERVDTQYF
TRBJ2-7 | TRBV5-6 | CASSLYWGYEQYF
TRBJ1-2 | TRBV28 | CASSPTLSGGYTF
TRBJ2-1 | TRBV11-2 | CASSLSGGRVEQFF
TRBJ2-1 | TRBV6-1 | CASTPSGGPNEQFF
TRBJ2-3 | TRBV6-1 | CASRFRTGPTDTQYF
TRBJ1-1 | TRBV20-1 | CSARVLTGLNTEAFF
TRBJ2-3 | TRBV2 | CASSVKGALRTDTQYF
TRBJ1-4 | TRBV6-6 | CASKGGGEKLFF
TRBJ1-1 | TRBV7-6 | CASSLAPGNTEAFF
TRBJ2-1 | TRBV18 | CASSSPSGGALYNEQFF
TRBJ2-7 | TRBV28 | CASRSRGKTYEQYF
TRBJ2-7 | TRBV5-1 | CASSLGRSGHEQYF
TRBJ2-7 | TRBV7-9 | CASSLIPPGAVDEQYF
TRBJ1-1 | TRBV19 | CASRDRRNTEAFF
TRBJ2-2 | TRBV9 | CASSIGVDTGELFF
TRBJ1-2 | TRBV5-1 | CASSWGQGAVTYGYTF
TRBJ2-5 | TRBV7-2 | CASMKRGGRTQYF
TRBJ1-2 | TRBV7-8 | CASSPQVNRGYGYTF
TRBJ1-4 | TRBV7-9 | CASSLGGAGNKKLFF
TRBJ2-2 | TRBV18 | CASVRDSQTGELFF
TRBJ2-7 | TRBV9 | CASSAGTGVLEQYF
TRBJ1-6 | TRBV6-1 | CASLGQLNSPLHF
TRBJ2-1 | TRBV7-8 | CASKQGAGKFF
TRBJ1-1 | TRBV5-1 | CASSLALERSTEAFF
TRBJ1-2 | TRBV5-5 | CASSGGPYDYGYTF
TRBJ2-3 | TRBV6-5 | CASRYNRGTDTQYF
TRBJ1-2 | TRBV24-1 | CATRGTARGYTF
TRBJ1-4 | TRBV21-1 | CASNPKSGPTGGEKLFF
TRBJ2-7 | TRBV12-5 | CASGRTGPSYEQYF
TRBJ2-4 | TRBV20-1 | CSAREPLLNIQYF
TRBJ1-2 | TRBV5-5 | CASSLRSSYGYTF
TRBJ2-1 | TRBV28 | CASSPERASFVYNEQFF
TRBJ2-5 | TRBV6-2/TRBV6-3 | CASSRDGRQTQYF
TRBJ2-5 | TRBV7-9 | CASSRGGLETQYF
TRBJ1-1 | TRBV4-1 | CASSQGQATEAFF
TRBJ2-7 | TRBV3-1 | CASSRLGQGVYEQYF
TRBJ2-7 | TRBV7-9 | CASNVLTKYEQYF
TRBJ2-5 | TRBV6-1 | CASSELRTVGVKETQYF
TRBJ2-1 | TRBV4-2 | CASSQVFRGPAGATSNEQFF
TRBJ1-2 | TRBV7-2 | CASSLGKAYNGYTF
TRBJ2-1 | TRBV23-1 | CASSQSRTGIYNEQFF
TRBJ2-7 | TRBV20-1 | CSARTSPIYEQYF
TRBJ2-1 | TRBV10-3 | CAISEPLGGLYNEQFF
TRBJ1-5 | TRBV4-2 | CASSQEKGYQPQHF
TRBJ2-7 | TRBV20-1 | CSPRDSTTGEQYF
TRBJ2-1 | TRBV27 | CASSIRQGLNEQFF
TRBJ1-2 | TRBV12-3/TRBV12-4 | CASTPLQDSNYGYTF